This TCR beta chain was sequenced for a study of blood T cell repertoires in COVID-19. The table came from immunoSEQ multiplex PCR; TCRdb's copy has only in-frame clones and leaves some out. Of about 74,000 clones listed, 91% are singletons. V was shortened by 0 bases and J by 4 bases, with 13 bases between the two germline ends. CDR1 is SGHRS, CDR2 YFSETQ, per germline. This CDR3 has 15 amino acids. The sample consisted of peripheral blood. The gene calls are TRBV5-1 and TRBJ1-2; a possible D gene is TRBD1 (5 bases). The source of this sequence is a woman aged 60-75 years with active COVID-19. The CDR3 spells CASSLAGGDGYGYTF. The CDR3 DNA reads TGCGCCAGCAGCTTGGCCGGGGGGGACGGCTATGGCTACACCTTC.